The clone carrying this T cell receptor (beta chain) was counted a few times. One entry per CDR3 protein results from TCRdb running MiXCR on the RT-PCR reads. The sample shows 200,000 to 250,000 distinct CDR3 sequences, about 14% of them seen only once. The entry originates in a study of patients and donors after allogeneic stem cell transplantation. CDR1 DFQATT and CDR2 SNEGSKA come from the germline V gene (reference sequence). V was shortened by 5 bases and J by 9 bases, with 17 bases between the two germline ends. The CDR3 extends over 13 amino acids. This rearrangement joins TRBV20-1 to TRBJ2-1; a possible D gene is TRBD2 (7 bases). Material: blood, either unsorted or a sorted T cell fraction (not recorded which). This clonotype was sampled from a human donor who was either an allogeneic HSCT recipient or a stem cell or donor lymphocyte infusion donor (not recorded which). It is not recorded whose cells these are; they may come from a transplant donor. The CDR3 DNA follows: TGCAGTGCTCCCGTCCGAGGGGGGGGTGAGCAGTTCTTC. It specifies CSAPVRGGGEQFF.